The next 21 T cell receptor beta chains were all read from a single sample in a study of blood T cells in healthy people across ages. Then a second PCR, running roughly 7 to 11 cycles, was carried out with a sample-barcoded 5' primer and a J-beta primer mix. TCRdb reprocessed the 5' RACE reads via MiXCR and lists one record per CDR3 protein. The sample lists around 1,800,000 distinct CDR3 sequences; about two fifths were seen once. The sample was blood. All receptors come from a human donor in good health.

This clonotype was found a few times. J is TRBJ2-3 and V is TRBV5-1; D gene uncertain. The germline V and J ends were trimmed by 7 bases and 4 bases, with 7 bases remaining between them. In germline, CDR1 is SGHRS, CDR2 YFSETQ. This CDR3 region has 11 residues. The CDR3 sequence: CASGSADTQYF. The CDR3 bases are TGCGCCAGCGGCTCCGCAGATACGCAGTATTTT. Variable domain in full (rest from reference TRBV5-1 and TRBJ2-3): KAGVTQTPRYLIKTRGQQVTLSCSPISGHRSVSWYQQTPGQGLQFLFEYFSETQRNKGNFPGRFSGRQFSNSRSEMNVSTLELGDSALYLCASGSADTQYFGPGTRLTVL.

The chain couples TRBV14 to TRBJ2-3; 12 bases align to TRBD2. The CDR3 covers 15 residues. Germline assignment: CDR1 SGHDN and CDR2 FVKESK. The V segment lost 5 bases and the J segment 4 bases; nucleotides outside the gene matches: 4. CDR3 in DNA: TGTGCCAGCAGCGCTAGCGGGGGGGATTCAGATACGCAGTATTTT. Its translation is CASSASGGDSDTQYF. The entire variable domain, with the rest obtained from reference TRBV14 and TRBJ2-3, is as follows: EAGVTQFPSHSVIEKGQTVTLRCDPISGHDNLYWYRRVMGKEIKFLLHFVKESKQDESGMPNNRFLAERTGGTYSTLKVQPAELEDSGVYFCASSASGGDSDTQYFGPGTRLTVL.

This clonotype turned up a few times. The gene calls are TRBV6-2 or TRBV6-3 and TRBJ2-5, with D perhaps matching TRBD1 (6 bases). Between the trimmed V and J ends, which lost 4 bases and 1 base, there was a span of 22 bases. CDR1 and CDR2 (germline): MNHEY, SVGEGT. CDR3 length: 18 residues. In DNA, the CDR3 is TGTGCCAGCAGTTCCCGGCCCGACAGGCTAAGAAGCCAAGAGACCCAGTACTTC. Its protein product is CASSSRPDRLRSQETQYF.

Notes on this clonotype: This may stem from a read error, because a much larger clone lies one nucleotide away. V is TRBV5-1 and J is TRBJ2-3; D remains unclear. Looked up from germline, CDR1 is SGHRS and CDR2 is YFSETQ. This CDR3 is built from 14 residues. Written as DNA, the CDR3 is TGCGCCAGCAACTTGTCCCTAGGACCAGATACGCAGTATTTT. Its protein product is CASNLSLGPDTQYF.

The rearrangement uses TRBV15 and TRBJ1-1; tentatively, D is TRBD1 (6 bases). Per the germline V gene, CDR1 is LNHNV and CDR2 is YYDKDF (reference sequence). The CDR3 covers 13 residues. The V and J ends lost 11 bases and 5 bases respectively, with 18 bases between them. The CDR3 is CASRGAMDTEAFF. The DNA for the CDR3 is TGTGCCTCAAGGGGGGCTATGGATACTGAAGCTTTCTTT.

V gene TRBV7-9 combines with J gene TRBJ2-1, with D tentatively TRBD2 (6 bases). The CDR3 extends over 18 amino acids. In germline, CDR1 is SEHNR, CDR2 FQNEAQ (reference sequence). V was cut by 1 base and J by 0 bases, with 16 bases left in between. The CDR3 nucleotides read TGTGCCAGCAGCTTAGGACAACGCGGGGTGAGCTCCTACAATGAGCAGTTCTTC. Amino acid sequence: CASSLGQRGVSSYNEQFF.

This clonotype has just a few counts. The chain couples TRBV30 to TRBJ2-1; D ambiguous. The V end lost 1 base, the J end lost 9 bases, and 16 bases lay between the germline ends. Germline CDR1 reads GTSNPN; CDR2 reads SVGIG (reference sequence). The CDR3 totals 14 residues. The CDR3: CAWSGYARKGEQFF. CDR3 DNA: TGTGCCTGGAGTGGATATGCGCGGAAGGGTGAGCAGTTCTTC.

This clonotype was counted only a few times. The chain uses TRBV27 and TRBJ1-2; TRBD1 matches at 10 bases. With V trimmed by 5 bases and J by 6 bases, 9 bases remained unmatched. The CDR3 consists of 15 residues. In germline, CDR1 is MNHEY, CDR2 SMNVEV (reference sequence). The CDR3 region has the DNA TGTGCCAGCAGTATCGGGACAGGGGCCGTCCATGGCTACACCTTC. This translates into CASSIGTGAVHGYTF.

This chain uses TRBV6-5 with TRBJ2-5; 15 nucleotides agree with TRBD2. V lost 4 bases and J lost 2; bases outside the gene matches: 5. Germline V gene sequence: CDR1 MNHEY, CDR2 SVGAGI. This CDR3 contains 17 residues. This CDR3 is CASSFGLAGGGQETQYF. For the CDR3, the DNA is TGTGCCAGCAGTTTCGGACTAGCGGGGGGGGGTCAAGAGACCCAGTACTTC.

There are a few counts of this clonotype. The chain links TRBV6-5 to TRBJ2-5; no reliable D call. The CDR3 loop spans 14 amino acids. V lost 6 bases to trimming and J lost 5 bases, with 16 bases between them. Germline assignment: CDR1 MNHEY and CDR2 SVGAGI. CDR3 sequence (DNA): TGTGCCAGCAGAATTACCTCGGCCGACGAGACCCAGTACTTC. It yields the protein CASRITSADETQYF.

This chain connects TRBV7-2 to TRBJ2-3, with 7 bases that match TRBD1. The CDR3 covers 16 residues. V dropped 2 bases and J dropped 2; count of bases not matched to a gene: 7. The germline V gene encodes CDR1 SGHTA and CDR2 FQGNSA. CDR3 sequence (DNA): TGTGCCAGCAGCTTAAAATCGGGACAGCCCACAGATACGCAGTATTTT. Protein sequence: CASSLKSGQPTDTQYF.

CDR3 sequence reads: CASSVNILNTEAFF. The CDR3 region has the DNA TGTGCCAGCAGCGTTAATATCCTGAACACTGAAGCTTTCTTT. V and J are TRBV4-2 and TRBJ1-1; D remains unclear. Trimming shortened V by 5 bases and J by 0 bases, and 10 bases separated the two germline ends. The germline CDR1 and CDR2 sequences are LGHNA and YNFKEQ. The length of the CDR3 is 14 residues.

V gene TRBV4-1 combines with J gene TRBJ2-4; tentatively, D is TRBD1 (6 bases). Germline CDR1 reads MGHRA; CDR2 reads YSYEKL. The V and J ends lost 4 bases and 13 bases respectively, with 20 bases between them. The CDR3 runs to 14 residues. The CDR3 loop reads CASSPVRGAYGQYF. CDR3 nucleotide sequence: TGCGCCAGCAGCCCTGTCAGGGGTGCCTACGGGCAGTACTTC.

The genes are TRBV7-2 and TRBJ2-5; 7 bases match TRBD2. The CDR3 covers 16 residues. The ends lost 0 bases at V and 1 base at J; junction bases unmatched: 5. CDR1 is SGHTA, CDR2 FQGNSA, per germline. CDR3 in amino acids: CASSLAPGLTQETQYF. CDR3 sequence (DNA): TGTGCCAGCAGCTTAGCACCGGGACTAACCCAAGAGACCCAGTACTTC.

This chain uses TRBV29-1 with TRBJ1-1; tentative D call: TRBD1 (6 bases). Per the germline V gene, CDR1 is SQVTM and CDR2 is ANQGSEA. V shed 3 bases and J shed 3 bases, with 14 bases lying between them. This CDR3 contains 14 residues. The DNA of the CDR3 is TGCAGCGTTGAGGGGGGCCGGGGGGACACTGAAGCTTTCTTT. As protein: CSVEGGRGDTEAFF.

Only a few counts were recorded for this clonotype. The chain is built from TRBV4-1 and TRBJ2-7; 10 bases line up with TRBD1. Trimming cost V 3 bases and J 6 bases; bases outside gene matches: 8. CDR3 length: 15 amino acids. Germline-derived CDR1 and CDR2 are MGHRA and YSYEKL. Here the CDR3 reads CASSHSDRGAFEQYF. For the CDR3, the DNA is TGCGCCAGCAGCCATTCGGACAGGGGGGCGTTCGAGCAGTACTTC.

There are a few counts of this clonotype. In nucleotides, the CDR3 is TGCGCCAGCAGCTCTGGACAGGCACGGAGCCACGAGCAGTACTTC. The encoded protein is CASSSGQARSHEQYF. V and J are TRBV5-1 and TRBJ2-7, with TRBD1 identical over 7 bases. V shed 3 bases, J shed 5 bases, and the junction held 11 bases outside the gene matches. CDR1 SGHRS and CDR2 YFSETQ come from the germline V gene. This CDR3 is built from 15 residues.

This clonotype was seen only a few times. J is TRBJ1-1 and V is TRBV6-5; weak D call: TRBD1 (5 bases). The CDR3 sequence is 18 residues long. V shed 0 bases and J shed 1 base, with 18 bases lying between them. The germline V gene has CDR1 MNHEY and CDR2 SVGAGI. The CDR3 here is CASSYSNIVGHRNTEAFF. CDR3 coding DNA: TGTGCCAGCAGTTACTCGAATATAGTGGGGCACCGGAACACTGAAGCTTTCTTT.

The gene calls are TRBV27 and TRBJ2-4; 7 bases are a match to TRBD2. TRBJ2-7 explains the end of the DNA better; the J call may be wrong. Germline V lookup: CDR1 MNHEY, CDR2 SMNVEV (reference sequence). The CDR3 extends over 16 amino acids. In nucleotides, the CDR3 is TGTGCCAGCAGTTTAATAGGCGGGGGTCCATCCTACGAGCAGTACTTC. Its translation: CASSLIGGGPSYEQYF.

The rearrangement links TRBV5-4 to TRBJ1-2; D is perhaps TRBD1 (5 bases). Deletions cut 3 bases from V and 8 bases from J, with 14 bases between. Germline lookup yields CDR1 SGHNT and CDR2 YYREEE (reference sequence). The CDR3 totals 13 residues. The DNA of the CDR3 is TGTGCCAGCAGCTCCATGGGGACTCGGGGCTACACCTTC. This codes for CASSSMGTRGYTF. Together with reference TRBV5-4 and TRBJ1-2, the CDR3 gives the full variable domain: ETGVTQSPTHLIKTRGQQVTLRCSSQSGHNTVSWYQQALGQGPQFIFQYYREEENGRGNFPPRFSGLQFPNYSSELNVNALELDDSALYLCASSSMGTRGYTFGSGTRLTVV.

This chain connects TRBV10-3 to TRBJ2-1, with 11 bases aligning to TRBD1. The germline V gene has CDR1 ENHRY and CDR2 SYGVKD. The CDR3 sequence is 16 residues long. The V segment lost 6 bases and the J segment 5 bases; nucleotides outside the gene matches: 9. The CDR3 spells CAISRGQGVSNNEQFF. CDR3 in DNA: TGTGCCATCAGCAGGGGACAGGGGGTTTCCAACAATGAGCAGTTCTTC.